This entry lists 31 T cell receptor beta chains sequenced from one sample in a study of early T cells in non-severe SARS-CoV-2 infection. TCRdb recomputed calls from the 5' RACE reads with MiXCR, one row per CDR3 protein. The table includes some 78,000 distinct CDR3 sequences, less than 15% detected once. The sample comprised whole blood. These receptors came from an adult who was a healthcare worker with PCR-confirmed SARS-CoV-2 infection or an uninfected control (not recorded which).

This clonotype was counted ten times or more. Here the CDR3 reads CASSLPGAGGPTYYEQYF. CDR3 DNA: TGCGCCAGCAGCTTGCCGGGAGCGGGGGGCCCTACTTACTACGAGCAGTACTTC. V is TRBV5-1 and J is TRBJ2-7; 9 positions agree with TRBD2. There are 18 residues in the CDR3. Looked up from germline, CDR1 is SGHRS and CDR2 is YFSETQ. The V and J ends lost 1 base and 3 bases, in that order; junction bases with no gene match: 14.

This clonotype was observed a few times. Here the CDR3 DNA reads TGTGCCAGCAGCCCCGGAGGTTCACCCCTCCACTTT. Residues: CASSPGGSPLHF. The J gene is TRBJ1-6, the V gene TRBV7-6; D not resolved. The CDR3 totals 12 residues. CDR1 is SGHVS and CDR2 is FNYEAQ in the germline V gene. The germline V and J ends were trimmed by 5 bases and 9 bases, with 8 bases remaining between them.

The chain links TRBV10-3 to TRBJ1-2, with 7 bases lining up with TRBD1. Germline CDR1 reads ENHRY; CDR2 reads SYGVKD. The CDR3 has 12 residues. J gave up 10 bases and V 3 bases, and 5 bases lay outside the gene matches. CDR3 amino acids: CAISERQGDYTF. CDR3 bases: TGTGCCATCAGTGAACGACAGGGTGACTACACCTTC.

The rearrangement links TRBV7-8 to TRBJ2-7; 8 bases fit TRBD2. V lost 2 bases, J lost 1 base, and 7 bases stayed unmatched. This CDR3 has 16 residues. Per the germline V gene, CDR1 is SGHVS and CDR2 is FQNEAQ. The CDR3 sequence: CASSLTFAGGSYEQYF. In nucleotides, the CDR3 is TGTGCCAGCAGCTTAACCTTCGCGGGAGGTTCCTACGAGCAGTACTTC.

The chain joins TRBV2 to TRBJ2-7; D possibly corresponds to TRBD2 (5 bases). The CDR3 length is 10 residues. Trimming took off 5 bases at V and 11 bases at J, with 10 bases between the two ends. Germline V CDR1 and CDR2: SNHLY, FYNNEI. DNA for the CDR3: TGTGCCAGCAGTCTCCGGGAAAAGTACTTC. Protein: CASSLREKYF. The entire variable domain, with the rest obtained from reference TRBV2 and TRBJ2-7, is as follows: EPEVTQTPSHQVTQMGQEVILRCVPISNHLYFYWYRQILGQKVEFLVSFYNNEISEKSEIFDDQFSVERPDGSNFTLKIRSTKLEDSAMYFCASSLREKYFGPGTRLTVT.

This rearrangement joins TRBV6-1 to TRBJ2-7; the D gene is possibly TRBD1 (5 bases). V shed 5 bases and J shed 1 base, with 9 bases lying between them. The CDR3 sequence is 13 residues long. The germline gives CDR1 MNHNS, CDR2 SASEGT. CDR3 sequence reads: CASSYDRSYEQYF. CDR3 bases: TGTGCCAGCAGTTATGACAGATCCTACGAGCAGTACTTC.

This clonotype was recorded a few times. The CDR3, as DNA: TGCGCCAGCAGCCAGGAGAGCGGGATCGCGGAGGTGTCTACCTACGAGCAGTACTTC. The encoded protein is CASSQESGIAEVSTYEQYF. The rearrangement joins TRBV4-1 to TRBJ2-7, with 7 bases identical to TRBD2. Germline CDR1 and CDR2: MGHRA and YSYEKL. The V and J ends lost 3 bases and 2 bases, in that order; junction bases with no gene match: 19. CDR3 length equals 19 residues.

The genes are TRBV9 and TRBJ2-7; D might be TRBD1 (6 bases). Per germline, CDR1 SGDLS and CDR2 YYNGEE. This CDR3 is 17 amino acids long. Trimming cost V 0 bases and J 5 bases, with 21 bases left between them. The CDR3 DNA is TGTGCCAGCAGCGTAGATTCGGGGTGGCAGGGGATCCACGAGCAGTACTTC. Its protein is CASSVDSGWQGIHEQYF.

The sample holds many counts of this clonotype. The chain uses TRBV5-5 and TRBJ2-7; tentatively, D is TRBD1 (5 bases). The CDR3 spans 14 residues. V lost 0 bases and J lost 7, with 14 bases in between. Germline CDR1 is SGHKS and CDR2 is YYEKEE (reference sequence). DNA of the CDR3: TGTGCCAGCAGCTTGGATCGCAGGGTCGGGGAGCAGTACTTC. As protein: CASSLDRRVGEQYF.

The rearrangement links TRBV27 to TRBJ2-7; 9 nucleotides align to TRBD1. The germline gives CDR1 MNHEY, CDR2 SMNVEV (reference sequence). With V trimmed by 6 bases and J by 5 bases, 8 bases remained unmatched. CDR3 length equals 14 residues. CDR3 protein: CASRELGTGNEQYF. In DNA, the CDR3 is TGTGCCAGCAGGGAATTAGGGACAGGGAACGAGCAGTACTTC.

This clonotype was seen only a few times. The V call is TRBV21-1, the J call TRBJ2-1; TRBD2, the table's D call, was not compared with the DNA. TRBV21-1 is noted as a pseudogene. CDR3 length: 23 amino acids. The CDR3: CASSHSGLAGGETPPSSYNEQFF. In DNA, the CDR3 is TGTGCCAGCAGCCACTCGGGACTAGCGGGAGGCGAGACACCACCGAGCTCCTACAATGAGCAGTTCTTC.

The rearrangement joins TRBV7-9 to TRBJ1-2, with unresolved D. Germline V gene sequence: CDR1 SEHNR, CDR2 FQNEAQ (reference sequence). With 5 bases removed from V and 0 bases from J, the gap between germline ends came to 10 bases. The CDR3 consists of 14 residues. The CDR3 DNA reads as TGTGCCAGCAGCCCCAGTCGGCCTAACTATGGCTACACCTTC. This gives the protein CASSPSRPNYGYTF.

This clonotype came up many times. The V gene is TRBV9, the J gene TRBJ1-1; no reliable D call. V gave up 7 bases and J gave up 2 bases, with 21 bases separating them. CDR3 length: 16 amino acids. The germline CDR1 and CDR2 sequences are SGDLS and YYNGEE. The CDR3 DNA reads as TGTGCCAGCTCTAAAGGAGGGTCACAAATTAACACTGAAGCTTTCTTT. Its protein product is CASSKGGSQINTEAFF.

The chain is built from TRBV30 and TRBJ1-2, with D maybe TRBD1 (6 bases). Trimming stripped 2 bases from V and 4 bases from J, with 14 bases between. The CDR3 has 14 residues. Germline CDR1 is GTSNPN and CDR2 is SVGIG (reference sequence). DNA of the CDR3: TGTGCCTGGAGTCGAAGGGGGGCGACCTATGGCTACACCTTC. Its protein is CAWSRRGATYGYTF. Based on the CDR3 plus reference TRBV30 and TRBJ1-2, the full variable domain is SQTIHQWPATLVQPVGSPLSLECTVEGTSNPNLYWYRQAAGRGLQLLFYSVGIGQISSEVPQNLSASRPQDRQFILSSKKLLLSDSGFYLCAWSRRGATYGYTFGSGTRLTVV.

This clonotype has ten or more counts. The chain joins TRBV7-2 to TRBJ1-6; no clear D. The CDR3 is 13 residues long. V dropped 2 bases and J dropped 10 bases, with 9 bases sitting between them. Germline V gives CDR1 SGHTA, CDR2 FQGNSA. CDR3 amino acids: CASSLQNSSPLHF. In DNA form, the CDR3 reads TGTGCCAGCAGCTTACAGAATTCCTCACCCCTCCACTTT.

This clonotype came up once. This sequence may be a read error, since a much larger clone differs from it by one base. The chain employs TRBV2 and TRBJ2-3; TRBD2 is a possible D gene (6 bases). This CDR3 region has 15 residues. Per germline, CDR1 SNHLY and CDR2 FYNNEI. The chain's CDR3 is CDSSAQSGSTDTQYF. The CDR3 nucleotides are TGTGACAGCAGTGCCCAGAGCGGGAGCACAGATACGCAGTATTTT. Full variable domain (remainder filled in from reference TRBV2 and TRBJ2-3): EPEVTQTPSHQVTQMGQEVILRCVPISNHLYFYWYRQILGQKVEFLVSFYNNEISEKSEIFDDQFSVERPDGSNFTLKIRSTKLEDSAMYFCDSSAQSGSTDTQYFGPGTRLTVL.

There are many counts of this clonotype. The V gene is TRBV6-5, the J gene TRBJ1-1, with D perhaps matching TRBD1 (5 bases). V lost 2 bases and J lost 2, with 15 bases in between. Germline CDR1 MNHEY, CDR2 SVGAGI. CDR3 length: 16 residues. CDR3 bases: TGTGCCAGCAGTTACCGGGCAGGGAGGATTAACACTGAAGCTTTCTTT. Its translation is CASSYRAGRINTEAFF.

This clonotype has a handful of counts. CDR3 nucleotides: TGCGCCAGCAGCCAAGATTCAGGGGGCACTGAAGCTTTCTTT. Encoded protein: CASSQDSGGTEAFF. The chain combines TRBV4-1 with TRBJ1-1; 7 nucleotides agree with TRBD1. Germline-derived CDR1 and CDR2 are MGHRA and YSYEKL. The V gene end was trimmed by 0 bases and the J gene end by 4 bases; junction bases not matched to a gene: 2. The CDR3 contains 14 residues.

The table lists this clonotype with many counts. The chain couples TRBV14 to TRBJ1-4; TRBD1 agrees at 7 bases. This CDR3 contains 15 residues. The V gene's germline CDR1 is SGHDN and CDR2 FVKESK. V gave up 4 bases and J gave up 4 bases; unmatched junction bases: 6. DNA of the CDR3: TGTGCCAGCAGCCGCAACAGGGGTTATAATGAAAAACTGTTTTTT. As protein: CASSRNRGYNEKLFF.

There are a few counts of this clonotype. The genes are TRBV9 and TRBJ2-1; TRBD2 aligns across 13 bases. There are 16 residues in the CDR3. The germline V gene has CDR1 SGDLS and CDR2 YYNGEE. The V and J ends lost 3 bases and 5 bases, in that order; junction bases with no gene match: 5. The CDR3 loop is CASSAMTSGGHNEQFF. CDR3 bases: TGTGCCAGCAGCGCCATGACTAGCGGGGGGCACAATGAGCAGTTCTTC.

The table lists this clonotype with many counts. This chain connects TRBV9 to TRBJ2-6, with D uncertain. Germline CDR1 and CDR2: SGDLS and YYNGEE. With 2 bases removed from V and 0 bases from J, the gap between germline ends came to 3 bases. The CDR3 runs to 14 residues. In DNA form, the CDR3 reads TGTGCCAGCAGCGTTGGCTCTGGGGCCAACGTCCTGACTTTC. The encoded protein is CASSVGSGANVLTF.

The chain combines TRBV12-3 or TRBV12-4 with TRBJ1-2; maybe TRBD1 (5 bases). The length of the CDR3 is 15 residues. Trimming took off 5 bases at V and 0 bases at J, with 13 bases between the two ends. CDR3 nucleotides: TGTGCCAGCAGTCCCGGGGGGTCTACTAACTATGGCTACACCTTC. This encodes CASSPGGSTNYGYTF.

The chain carries TRBV27 and TRBJ1-2; TRBD1 is a possible D gene (6 bases). CDR1 MNHEY and CDR2 SMNVEV come from the germline V gene (reference sequence). V was shortened by 5 bases and J by 5 bases, with 12 bases between the two germline ends. CDR3 length equals 13 residues. CDR3 DNA: TGTGCCAGCAGTCCGGGGACACTATATGGCTACACCTTC. This encodes CASSPGTLYGYTF.

The rearrangement links TRBV5-1 to TRBJ1-1, with D perhaps matching TRBD1 (5 bases). This CDR3 comprises 14 residues. Germline assignment: CDR1 SGHRS and CDR2 YFSETQ. V was shortened by 2 bases and J by 1 base, with 9 bases between the two germline ends. The CDR3 loop is CASSFGAANTEAFF. For the CDR3, the DNA is TGCGCCAGCAGCTTTGGGGCGGCGAACACTGAAGCTTTCTTT.

The genes are TRBV7-2 and TRBJ2-1; maybe TRBD1 (9 bases). The CDR3 extends over 15 amino acids. Germline CDR1 reads SGHTA; CDR2 reads FQGNSA. The V and J ends lost 5 bases and 8 bases respectively, with 19 bases between them. CDR3 sequence: CASSREGTGSDEQFF. DNA of the CDR3: TGTGCCAGCAGCCGGGAGGGGACAGGGAGTGATGAGCAGTTCTTC.

The V call is TRBV20-1, the J call TRBJ2-5, with a weak D call TRBD2 (7 bases). The V and J ends lost 5 bases and 13 bases respectively, with 23 bases between them. Germline values: CDR1 DFQATT, CDR2 SNEGSKA (reference sequence). The CDR3 spans 13 residues. CDR3 sequence: CSAHRAGENTLYF. The CDR3 nucleotides are TGCAGTGCTCACAGGGCGGGGGAGAACACCTTGTACTTC.

Regarding this clonotype: This clone may be a read error of a much larger clone one base away. The rearrangement links TRBV12-3 or TRBV12-4 to TRBJ1-5, with D possibly matching TRBD1 (5 bases). Trimming cost V 5 bases and J 5 bases, with 13 bases left between them. The CDR3 extends over 14 amino acids. The CDR3 bases are TGTGCCAGCAGTAGGCGACAGTGGGATCAGCCCCAGCATTTT. Translated, it gives CASSRRQWDQPQHF.

V is TRBV20-1 and J is TRBJ1-5; maybe TRBD1 (5 bases). With 1 base removed from V and 2 bases from J, the gap between germline ends came to 15 bases. The CDR3 is made up of 16 amino acids. Germline CDR1 reads DFQATT; CDR2 reads SNEGSKA (reference sequence). CDR3 loop: CSARGPQGYGNQPQHF. CDR3 DNA: TGCAGTGCTAGAGGTCCTCAGGGATACGGCAATCAGCCCCAGCATTTT.

The J gene is TRBJ2-3, the V gene TRBV12-3 or TRBV12-4, with TRBD2 identical over 14 bases. V shed 1 base, J shed 3 bases, and the junction held 12 bases outside the gene matches. This CDR3 has 20 residues. The DNA for the CDR3 is TGTGCCAGCAGTTTAGTCCCCATGACTAGCGGGGGGGCGCAGACAGATACGCAGTATTTT. Protein product: CASSLVPMTSGGAQTDTQYF.

V gene TRBV28 combines with J gene TRBJ2-5; D gene unclear. Germline V lookup: CDR1 MDHEN, CDR2 SYDVKM. Trimming shortened V by 7 bases and J by 1 base, and 4 bases separated the two germline ends. This CDR3 is 11 amino acids long. This chain's CDR3 is CASTSQETQYF. In nucleotides, the CDR3 is TGTGCCAGCACCAGCCAAGAGACCCAGTACTTC.

This clonotype came up many times. The chain is built from TRBV20-1 and TRBJ2-5, with 8 bases that match TRBD1. Germline CDR1 reads DFQATT; CDR2 reads SNEGSKA (reference sequence). V lost 6 bases, J lost 5 bases, and 5 bases stayed unmatched. The CDR3 is made up of 12 amino acids. The chain's CDR3 is CSASDRVETQYF. DNA for the CDR3: TGCAGTGCATCGGACAGGGTGGAGACCCAGTACTTC.